A single sample gave rise to the 24 T cell receptor beta chains below, sequenced in a study of T cell changes during pregnancy in multiple sclerosis. The protocol was immunoSEQ multiplex PCR, while the TCRdb copy is restricted to in-frame clones and leaves out a portion. The sample includes around 70,000 clones, about 94% of them seen just once. The sequencing here drew on peripheral blood, taken in the first trimester of pregnancy. These receptors were taken from a female donor in good health, enrolled as a control in a pregnancy study.

The rearrangement joins TRBV5-1 to TRBJ2-7; the match to TRBD2 covers 9 bases. Germline V gives CDR1 SGHRS, CDR2 YFSETQ. V dropped 0 bases and J dropped 4; count of bases not matched to a gene: 2. This CDR3 spans 14 amino acids. Here the CDR3 reads CASSLGSGSYEQYF. DNA for the CDR3: TGCGCCAGCAGCTTGGGTAGCGGGAGTTACGAGCAGTACTTC.

The CDR3 nucleotides are TGTGCCAGCAGTTACTCCAGCGACACCGGGGAGCTGTTTTTT. Protein product: CASSYSSDTGELFF. The chain joins TRBV6-5 to TRBJ2-2; D remains ambiguous. The length of the CDR3 is 14 residues. Germline CDR1 MNHEY, CDR2 SVGAGI. Trimming pared 0 bases from V and 3 bases from J, leaving 5 bases between.

CDR3 DNA: TGTGCCAGCAGTTCTGGGGGGTTGAACTTGAATGGCTACACCTTC. It codes for CASSSGGLNLNGYTF. The chain links TRBV27 to TRBJ1-2; possibly TRBD1 for D (5 bases). This CDR3 comprises 15 residues. V was trimmed by 4 bases and J by 6 bases, leaving 18 bases between them. The V gene's germline CDR1 is MNHEY and CDR2 SMNVEV (reference sequence).

The chain uses TRBV13 and TRBJ2-1; perhaps TRBD2 as D (6 bases). In germline, CDR1 is PRHDT, CDR2 FYEKMQ (reference sequence). This CDR3 comprises 19 residues. Trimming removed 5 bases from V and 0 bases from J, with 23 bases in between. The CDR3 DNA reads as TGTGCCAGCAGCCCCCGGGTTAGCGGAGCTACAAGCTCCTACAATGAGCAGTTCTTC. Translated: CASSPRVSGATSSYNEQFF.

The chain recombines TRBV7-9 with TRBJ1-4, with D unresolved. This CDR3 has 18 residues. The V gene lost 1 base and the J gene lost 4 bases, with 19 bases spanning the gap. Germline V CDR1 and CDR2: SEHNR, FQNEAQ (reference sequence). The DNA of the CDR3 is TGTGCCAGCAGCTTAGATGTGGAGGAATTCGGCGGTAATGAAAAACTGTTTTTT. Its protein product is CASSLDVEEFGGNEKLFF.

The sample holds one count of this clone. The rearrangement links TRBV5-1 to TRBJ1-4, with 7 nucleotides matching TRBD1. Germline V gene data show CDR1 as SGHRS and CDR2 as YFSETQ. This CDR3 has 14 residues. Unmatched junction bases numbered 5, after V lost 4 bases and J lost 5 bases. Here the CDR3 reads CASSRQGVNEKLFF. As DNA, the CDR3 is TGCGCCAGCAGCCGACAGGGTGTCAATGAAAAACTGTTTTTT.

The V call is TRBV4-2, the J call TRBJ1-5; the match to TRBD1 covers 7 bases. Germline trimming cut 1 base from V and 2 bases from J; bases unmatched to any gene: 5. There are 16 residues in the CDR3. Germline CDR1 reads LGHNA; CDR2 reads YNFKEQ. CDR3 coding DNA: TGTGCCAGCAGCCAAGGAAGGGGGCAAGGCAATCAGCCCCAGCATTTT. Translated, it gives CASSQGRGQGNQPQHF.

J is TRBJ2-1 and V is TRBV5-1; TRBD2 matches 10 bases. The CDR3 extends over 16 amino acids. The V segment lost 6 bases and the J segment 6 bases; nucleotides outside the gene matches: 12. In germline, CDR1 is SGHRS, CDR2 YFSETQ. The CDR3 spells CASTPASSGSSNEQFF. CDR3 coding DNA: TGCGCCAGCACCCCCGCCTCTAGCGGGAGTAGCAATGAGCAGTTCTTC.

V gene TRBV10-2 combines with J gene TRBJ2-7, with 8 bases matching TRBD2. Trimming removed 3 bases from V and 0 bases from J; junction bases left unmatched: 7. Germline CDR1 WSHSY, CDR2 SAAADI. The CDR3 extends over 16 amino acids. The CDR3 DNA reads as TGCGCCAGCAGTGACCCTGGCGGGAGGCACTCCTACGAGCAGTACTTC. It is translated as CASSDPGGRHSYEQYF.

The chain combines TRBV10-3 with TRBJ2-7, with 9 bases identical to TRBD2. CDR1 and CDR2 from the germline V gene are ENHRY and SYGVKD. V gave up 1 base and J gave up 2 bases; unmatched junction bases: 15. The length of the CDR3 is 19 residues. Here the CDR3 reads CAISEWWDKEGLAPYEQYF. The CDR3, as DNA: TGTGCCATCAGTGAGTGGTGGGACAAAGAGGGACTAGCCCCCTACGAGCAGTACTTC.

The CDR3 bases are TGTGCCAGCAGCCAAGATCTTCCAGGGACAGGTGGTGAAAAACTGTTTTTT. Translated: CASSQDLPGTGGEKLFF. The chain joins TRBV4-2 to TRBJ1-4; TRBD1 agrees at 8 bases. Germline V gives CDR1 LGHNA, CDR2 YNFKEQ. V was clipped by 0 bases and J by 7 bases; unmatched bases: 10. This CDR3 contains 17 residues.

The genes are TRBV28 and TRBJ1-4; D unclear. V lost 6 bases, J lost 3 bases, and 11 bases lay in between. The CDR3 is made up of 14 amino acids. Germline V gene data show CDR1 as MDHEN and CDR2 as SYDVKM. CDR3 nucleotides: TGTGCCAGCAGCCCTTCGGGGTCTAATGAAAAACTGTTTTTT. This translates into CASSPSGSNEKLFF.

The chain carries TRBV15 and TRBJ2-1; a weak D match, TRBD1 (5 bases). Germline-derived CDR1 and CDR2 are LNHNV and YYDKDF (reference sequence). V was cut by 1 base and J by 2 bases, with 6 bases left in between. The CDR3 runs to 14 residues. CDR3 amino acids: CATSRGRAYNEQFF. The CDR3 region has the DNA TGTGCCACCAGCAGAGGCAGGGCCTACAATGAGCAGTTCTTC.

J is TRBJ1-5 and V is TRBV6-1, with D perhaps TRBD1 (5 bases). The V and J ends lost 2 bases and 2 bases respectively, with 13 bases between them. This CDR3 has 16 residues. Germline V gene data show CDR1 as MNHNS and CDR2 as SASEGT. CDR3 region: CASSESQGRRNQPQHF. Here the CDR3 DNA reads TGTGCCAGCAGTGAAAGTCAGGGTCGGCGCAATCAGCCCCAGCATTTT.

The J gene is TRBJ2-1, the V gene TRBV5-1; 7 positions agree with TRBD2. Trimming cost V 4 bases and J 4 bases; bases outside gene matches: 8. CDR1 and CDR2 (germline): SGHRS, YFSETQ. The CDR3 has 15 residues. The CDR3 region has the DNA TGCGCCAGCAGCCCCGGGACTATCCCTTACAATGAGCAGTTCTTC. This gives the protein CASSPGTIPYNEQFF.

This clone is labeled medium-sized. Other DNA variants within this sample encode the same CDR3. This chain uses TRBV29-1 with TRBJ2-7, with D maybe TRBD2 (5 bases). Between the trimmed V and J ends, which lost 0 bases and 4 bases, there was a span of 7 bases. CDR1 and CDR2 (germline): SQVTM, ANQGSEA. The length of the CDR3 is 12 residues. CDR3 loop: CSVEERDYEQYF. DNA for the CDR3: TGCAGCGTTGAAGAACGGGATTACGAGCAGTACTTC.

The V gene is TRBV7-8, the J gene TRBJ2-3; D unclear. V was shortened by 1 base and J by 0 bases, with 8 bases between the two germline ends. The CDR3 has 15 amino acids. Germline CDR1 SGHVS, CDR2 FQNEAQ. CDR3 sequence reads: CASSLGPKSTDTQYF. CDR3 nucleotides: TGTGCCAGCAGCTTAGGGCCGAAAAGCACAGATACGCAGTATTTT. Full variable domain (remainder filled in from reference TRBV7-8 and TRBJ2-3): GAGVSQSPRYKVAKRGQDVALRCDPISGHVSLFWYQQALGQGPEFLTYFQNEAQLDKSGLPSDRFFAERPEGSVSTLKIQRTQQEDSAVYLCASSLGPKSTDTQYFGPGTRLTVL.

V and J are TRBV27 and TRBJ1-5; D remains unclear. Trimming took off 2 bases at V and 5 bases at J, with 10 bases between the two ends. CDR1 is MNHEY, CDR2 SMNVEV, per germline (reference sequence). This CDR3 has 14 amino acids. As DNA, the CDR3 is TGTGCCAGCAGTTTACTAGGCAGTGATCAGCCCCAGCATTTT. Translated, it gives CASSLLGSDQPQHF.

The chain carries TRBV4-1 and TRBJ2-7; tentatively, D is TRBD1 (5 bases). This CDR3 spans 13 amino acids. Germline CDR1 reads MGHRA; CDR2 reads YSYEKL. V was cut by 6 bases and J by 2 bases, with 11 bases left in between. CDR3 protein: CASSWGNTYEQYF. In nucleotides, the CDR3 is TGCGCCAGCAGTTGGGGCAATACCTACGAGCAGTACTTC.

This clone was seen only once. This CDR3 is CAEGLANRSDTQYF. The CDR3 DNA reads TGTGCCGAGGGACTAGCGAATCGGTCAGATACGCAGTATTTT. The J gene is TRBJ2-3, the V gene TRBV7-6, with TRBD2 matching over 10 bases. The J segment lost 4 bases and the V segment lost 11 bases, leaving 9 bases of the junction unmatched. The CDR3 covers 14 residues. Looked up from germline, CDR1 is SGHVS and CDR2 is FNYEAQ.

The chain links TRBV2 to TRBJ1-4; perhaps TRBD1 as D (6 bases). In germline, CDR1 is SNHLY, CDR2 FYNNEI. The CDR3 has 15 amino acids. Trimming took 10 bases from V and 7 from J, leaving 22 bases between them. The CDR3 region is CATQAPGQWGEKLFF. For the CDR3, the DNA is TGTGCCACGCAAGCCCCGGGACAATGGGGTGAAAAACTGTTTTTT.

This clone appeared a single time. The chain has TRBV5-1 and TRBJ2-5; 8 bases are a match to TRBD2. The CDR3 is 15 residues long. The germline V gene encodes CDR1 SGHRS and CDR2 YFSETQ. The ends lost 4 bases at V and 7 bases at J; junction bases unmatched: 12. DNA of the CDR3: TGCGCCAGCAGCGACGGACTAGCTTGGGGATGGACCCAGTACTTC. It codes for CASSDGLAWGWTQYF.

The chain couples TRBV7-9 to TRBJ1-4, with 8 bases fitting TRBD1. V lost 5 bases to trimming and J lost 8 bases; unmatched junction nucleotides: 16. Germline CDR1 is SEHNR and CDR2 is FQNEAQ (reference sequence). This CDR3 spans 17 amino acids. For the CDR3, the DNA is TGTGCCAGCAGCCCCGGGGGCAGGGGGCAGTTGAGGGAAAAACTGTTTTTT. It yields the protein CASSPGGRGQLREKLFF.

This chain joins TRBV7-9 and TRBJ2-7, with 9 bases that match TRBD1. Germline values: CDR1 SEHNR, CDR2 FQNEAQ (reference sequence). CDR3 length: 14 amino acids. Trimming at V came to 5 bases and at J to 4 bases, leaving 6 bases not matched to a gene. The CDR3 DNA reads as TGTGCCAGCAGCCCGGAGGACAGGGGATACGAGCAGTACTTC. It encodes CASSPEDRGYEQYF. Supplemented by reference TRBV7-9 and TRBJ2-7, the full variable domain reads DTGVSQNPRHKITKRGQNVTFRCDPISEHNRLYWYRQTLGQGPEFLTYFQNEAQLEKSRLLSDRFSAERPKGSFSTLEIQRTEQGDSAMYLCASSPEDRGYEQYFGPGTRLTVT.